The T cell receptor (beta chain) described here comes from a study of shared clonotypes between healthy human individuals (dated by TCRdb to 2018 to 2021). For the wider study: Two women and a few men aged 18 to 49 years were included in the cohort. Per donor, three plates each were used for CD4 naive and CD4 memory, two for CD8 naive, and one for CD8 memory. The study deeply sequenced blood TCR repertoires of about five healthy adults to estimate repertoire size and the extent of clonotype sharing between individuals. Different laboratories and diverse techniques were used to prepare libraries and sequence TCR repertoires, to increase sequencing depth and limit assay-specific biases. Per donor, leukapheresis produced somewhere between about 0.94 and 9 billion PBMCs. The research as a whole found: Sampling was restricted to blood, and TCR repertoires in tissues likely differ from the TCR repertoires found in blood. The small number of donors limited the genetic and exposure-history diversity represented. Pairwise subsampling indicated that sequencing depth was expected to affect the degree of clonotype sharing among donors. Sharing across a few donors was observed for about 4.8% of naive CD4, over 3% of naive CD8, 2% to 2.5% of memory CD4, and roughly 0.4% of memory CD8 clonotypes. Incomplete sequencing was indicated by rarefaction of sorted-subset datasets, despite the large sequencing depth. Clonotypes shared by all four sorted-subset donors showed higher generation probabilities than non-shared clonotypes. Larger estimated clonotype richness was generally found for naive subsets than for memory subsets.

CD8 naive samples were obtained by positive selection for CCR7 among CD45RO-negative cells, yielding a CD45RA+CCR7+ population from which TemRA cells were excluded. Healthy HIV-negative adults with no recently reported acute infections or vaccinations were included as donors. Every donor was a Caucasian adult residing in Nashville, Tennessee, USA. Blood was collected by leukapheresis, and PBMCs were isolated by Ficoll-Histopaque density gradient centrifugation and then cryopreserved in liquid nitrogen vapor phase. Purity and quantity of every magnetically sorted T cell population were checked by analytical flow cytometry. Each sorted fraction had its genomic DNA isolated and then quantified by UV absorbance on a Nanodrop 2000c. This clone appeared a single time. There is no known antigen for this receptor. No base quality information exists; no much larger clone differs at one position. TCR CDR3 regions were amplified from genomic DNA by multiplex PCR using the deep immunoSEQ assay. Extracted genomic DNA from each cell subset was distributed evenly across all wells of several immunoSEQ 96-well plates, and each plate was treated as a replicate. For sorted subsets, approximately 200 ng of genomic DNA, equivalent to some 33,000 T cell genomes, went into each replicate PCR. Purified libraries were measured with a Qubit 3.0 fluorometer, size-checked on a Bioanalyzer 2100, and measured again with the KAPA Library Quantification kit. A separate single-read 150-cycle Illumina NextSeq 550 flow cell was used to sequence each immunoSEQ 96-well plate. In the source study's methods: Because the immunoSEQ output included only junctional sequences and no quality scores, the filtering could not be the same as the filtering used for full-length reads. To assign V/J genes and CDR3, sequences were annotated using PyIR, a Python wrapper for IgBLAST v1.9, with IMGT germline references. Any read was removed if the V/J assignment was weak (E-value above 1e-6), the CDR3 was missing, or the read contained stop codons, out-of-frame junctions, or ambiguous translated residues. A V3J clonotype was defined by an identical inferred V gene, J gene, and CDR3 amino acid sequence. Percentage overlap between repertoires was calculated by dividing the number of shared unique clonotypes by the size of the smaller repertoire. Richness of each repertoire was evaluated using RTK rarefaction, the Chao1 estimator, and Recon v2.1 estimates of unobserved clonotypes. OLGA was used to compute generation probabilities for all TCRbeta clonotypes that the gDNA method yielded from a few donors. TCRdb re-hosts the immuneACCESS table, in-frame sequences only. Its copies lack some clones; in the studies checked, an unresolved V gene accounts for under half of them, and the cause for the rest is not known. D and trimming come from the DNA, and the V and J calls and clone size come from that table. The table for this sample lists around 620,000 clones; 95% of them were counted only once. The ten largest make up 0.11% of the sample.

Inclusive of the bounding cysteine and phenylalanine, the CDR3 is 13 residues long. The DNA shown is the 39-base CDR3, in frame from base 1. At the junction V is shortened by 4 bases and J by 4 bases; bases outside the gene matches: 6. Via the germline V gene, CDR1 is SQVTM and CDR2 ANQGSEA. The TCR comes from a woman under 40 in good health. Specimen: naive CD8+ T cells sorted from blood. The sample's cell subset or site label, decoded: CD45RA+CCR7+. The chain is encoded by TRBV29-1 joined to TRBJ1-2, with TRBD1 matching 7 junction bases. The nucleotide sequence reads TGCAGCGTTGCTCAAGACAGGGCCTATGGCTACACCTTC. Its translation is CSVAQDRAYGYTF.